These 9 T cell receptor beta chains were all obtained from the same sample, sequenced in a study of Graves' ophthalmopathy and Graves' hyperthyroidism. Amplified material comprised TCR beta CDR3 regions derived from RNA transcripts. Following a first-round RT-PCR that used HTBI primers, a second-round multiplex PCR was carried out. TCRdb called the multiplex PCR reads again in MiXCR, with one record for every CDR3 protein. Of some 1.1 million distinct CDR3 sequences in the sample, about two fifths were seen once. The sequencing sample was made of peripheral blood or thyroid tissue (not recorded which). The source of these receptors is an adult man with Graves' hyperthyroidism.

This clonotype was detected many times. V is TRBV7-9 and J is TRBJ1-3; D remains unclear. Germline assignment: CDR1 SEHNR and CDR2 FQNEAQ (reference sequence). The CDR3 has 15 residues. V was clipped by 3 bases and J by 0 bases, with 9 bases between them. CDR3 bases: TGTGCCAGCAGCTTCCACCGATACTCTGGAAACACCATATATTTT. This gives the protein CASSFHRYSGNTIYF.

At least ten counts were recorded for this clonotype. The rearrangement uses TRBV20-1 and TRBJ2-7; TRBD2 aligns across 10 bases. The CDR3 has 14 residues. V trimming: 6 bases; J trimming: 4 bases; junction bases outside the gene matches: 9. Germline V CDR1 and CDR2: DFQATT, SNEGSKA (reference sequence). For the CDR3, the DNA is TGCAGTGCGTACTGGACTAGCGGACCTTACGAGCAGTACTTC. The encoded protein is CSAYWTSGPYEQYF.

This clonotype was counted many times. J is TRBJ2-5 and V is TRBV19; the D gene could be TRBD1 or TRBD2 (6 bases each). This CDR3 contains 14 residues. Trimming pared 7 bases from V and 5 bases from J, leaving 17 bases between. CDR1 and CDR2 (germline): LNHDA, SQIVND (reference sequence). CDR3 loop: CASTGGPGSETQYF. The CDR3 DNA follows: TGTGCCAGTACTGGGGGGCCTGGGTCGGAGACCCAGTACTTC.

This clonotype appeared a few times. The gene calls are TRBV4-3 and TRBJ1-5; weak D call: TRBD1 (5 bases). Germline-derived CDR1 and CDR2 are LGHNA and YSLEER. Trimming took off 0 bases at V and 3 bases at J, with 15 bases between the two ends. The CDR3 covers 17 residues. The CDR3: CASSQDWPGRINQPQHF. The CDR3 DNA reads TGCGCCAGCAGCCAAGACTGGCCGGGACGGATCAATCAGCCCCAGCATTTT.

This clonotype came up many times. The V gene is TRBV24-1, the J gene TRBJ2-7, with 9 bases identical to TRBD1. The ends lost 3 bases at V and 4 bases at J; junction bases unmatched: 6. Per germline, CDR1 KGHDR and CDR2 SFDVKD. CDR3 size: 15 residues. The CDR3 DNA follows: TGTGCCACCAGTGATCCTGGGACAGGGTCTTACGAGCAGTACTTC. The encoded protein is CATSDPGTGSYEQYF.

In this sample, this clonotype turned up many times. The rearrangement joins TRBV15 to TRBJ2-7; D is undetermined. Per germline, CDR1 LNHNV and CDR2 YYDKDF (reference sequence). This CDR3 has 13 amino acids. The V gene lost 6 bases and the J gene lost 1 base, with 10 bases spanning the gap. CDR3 nucleotides: TGTGCCACCAGGCAGGTTGGGTCCTACGAGCAGTACTTC. Amino acid sequence: CATRQVGSYEQYF.

This clonotype has ten or more counts. The CDR3 loop is CASSGAGGNQPQHF. CDR3 DNA: TGTGCCAGCAGTGGAGCAGGTGGGAATCAGCCCCAGCATTTT. The rearrangement links TRBV2 to TRBJ1-5, with D hard to call. In germline, CDR1 is SNHLY, CDR2 FYNNEI. This CDR3 region has 14 residues. Between the trimmed V and J ends, which lost 4 bases and 4 bases, there was a span of 11 bases.

The rearrangement links TRBV6-2 or TRBV6-3 to TRBJ2-2; TRBD2 aligns across 9 bases. The length of the CDR3 is 15 residues. Germline CDR1 reads MNHEY; CDR2 reads SVGEGT. V was clipped by 0 bases and J by 5 bases; unmatched bases: 1. The CDR3 is CASSYSAGGTGELFF. Written as DNA, the CDR3 is TGTGCCAGCAGTTACTCGGCGGGGGGGACCGGGGAGCTGTTTTTT.

The sample holds many counts of this clonotype. V usage is TRBV15 and J usage is TRBJ1-3; D is undetermined. The CDR3 length is 15 residues. Germline values: CDR1 LNHNV, CDR2 YYDKDF (reference sequence). V lost 1 base and J 0 bases, leaving 7 bases between the germline ends. CDR3 residues: CATSRAGPSGNTIYF. In nucleotides, the CDR3 is TGTGCCACCAGCAGAGCCGGGCCCTCTGGAAACACCATATATTTT.